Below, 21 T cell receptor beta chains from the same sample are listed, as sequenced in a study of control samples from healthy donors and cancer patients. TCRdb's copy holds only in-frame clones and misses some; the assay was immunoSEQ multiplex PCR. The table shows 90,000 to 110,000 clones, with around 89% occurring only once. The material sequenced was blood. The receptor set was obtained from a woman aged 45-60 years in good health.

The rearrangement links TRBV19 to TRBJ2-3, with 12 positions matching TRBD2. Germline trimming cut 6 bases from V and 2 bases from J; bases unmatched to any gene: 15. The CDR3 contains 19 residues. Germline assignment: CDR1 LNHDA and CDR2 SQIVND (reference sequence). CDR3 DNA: TGTGCCAGTAGGGGCTTTATCAAGACTAGCGGGAGATCCACAGATACGCAGTATTTT. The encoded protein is CASRGFIKTSGRSTDTQYF. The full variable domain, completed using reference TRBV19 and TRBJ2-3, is DGGITQSPKYLFRKEGQNVTLSCEQNLNHDAMYWYRQDPGQGLRLIYYSQIVNDFQKGDIAEGYSVSREKKESFPLTVTSAQKNPTAFYLCASRGFIKTSGRSTDTQYFGPGTRLTVL.

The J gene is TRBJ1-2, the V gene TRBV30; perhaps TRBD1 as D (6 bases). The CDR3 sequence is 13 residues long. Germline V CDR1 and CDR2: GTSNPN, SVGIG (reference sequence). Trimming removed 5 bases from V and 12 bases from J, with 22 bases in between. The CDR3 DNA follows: TGTGCCTGGGGAGTCGGACAGTTCCTAGGTGACACCTTC. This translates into CAWGVGQFLGDTF.

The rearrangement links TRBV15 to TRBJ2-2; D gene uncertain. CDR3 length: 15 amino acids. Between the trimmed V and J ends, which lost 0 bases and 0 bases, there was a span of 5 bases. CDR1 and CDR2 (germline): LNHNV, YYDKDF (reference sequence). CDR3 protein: CATSRDRTNTGELFF. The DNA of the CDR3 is TGTGCCACCAGCAGAGACAGGACGAACACCGGGGAGCTGTTTTTT.

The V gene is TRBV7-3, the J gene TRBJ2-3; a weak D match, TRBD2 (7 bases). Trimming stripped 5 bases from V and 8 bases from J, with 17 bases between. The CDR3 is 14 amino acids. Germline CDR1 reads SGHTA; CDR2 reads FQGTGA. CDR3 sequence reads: CASSNQGGGGTQYF. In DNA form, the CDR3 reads TGTGCCAGCAGCAATCAGGGAGGGGGAGGTACGCAGTATTTT.

The CDR3 loop reads CASSYTRAGWSTDTQYF. In DNA form, the CDR3 reads TGTGCCAGCAGTTACACCCGAGCGGGGTGGAGCACAGATACGCAGTATTTT. The chain combines TRBV6-2 or TRBV6-3 with TRBJ2-3; TRBD2 aligns across 7 bases. Germline V CDR1 and CDR2: MNHEY, SVGEGT. This CDR3 spans 17 amino acids. V trimming: 2 bases; J trimming: 0 bases; junction bases outside the gene matches: 8.

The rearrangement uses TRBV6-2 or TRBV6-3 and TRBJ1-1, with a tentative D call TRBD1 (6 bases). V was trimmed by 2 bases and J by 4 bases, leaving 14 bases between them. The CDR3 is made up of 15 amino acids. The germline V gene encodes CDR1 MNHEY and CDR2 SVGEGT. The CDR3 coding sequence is TGTGCCAGCAGTTACGTGGGGGGGCTGGGCACTGAAGCTTTCTTT. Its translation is CASSYVGGLGTEAFF.

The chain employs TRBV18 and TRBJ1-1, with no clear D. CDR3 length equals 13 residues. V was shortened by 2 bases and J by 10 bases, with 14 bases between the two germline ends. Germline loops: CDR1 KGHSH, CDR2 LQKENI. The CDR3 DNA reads TGTGCCAGCTCACCATGGGCATCCTTGGGAGCTTTCTTT. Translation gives CASSPWASLGAFF.

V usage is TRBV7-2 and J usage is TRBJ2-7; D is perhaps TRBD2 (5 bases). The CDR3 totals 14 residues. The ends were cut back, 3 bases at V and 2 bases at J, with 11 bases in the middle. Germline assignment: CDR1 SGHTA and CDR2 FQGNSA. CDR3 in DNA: TGTGCCAGCAGCTTCTACCCGGGGACCTACGAGCAGTACGTC. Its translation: CASSFYPGTYEQYV.

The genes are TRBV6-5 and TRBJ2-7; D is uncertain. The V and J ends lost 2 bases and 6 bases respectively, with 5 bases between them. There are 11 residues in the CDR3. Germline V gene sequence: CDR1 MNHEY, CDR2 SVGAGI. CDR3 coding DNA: TGTGCCAGCAGTTACAATGGCGAGCAGTACGTC. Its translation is CASSYNGEQYV.

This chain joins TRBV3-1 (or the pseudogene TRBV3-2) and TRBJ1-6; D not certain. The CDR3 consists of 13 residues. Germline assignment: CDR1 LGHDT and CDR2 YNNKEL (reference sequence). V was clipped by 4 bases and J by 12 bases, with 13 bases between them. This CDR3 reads CASSPGGRVPLHF. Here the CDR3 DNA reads TGTGCCAGCAGCCCGGGCGGGAGAGTACCCCTCCACTTT.

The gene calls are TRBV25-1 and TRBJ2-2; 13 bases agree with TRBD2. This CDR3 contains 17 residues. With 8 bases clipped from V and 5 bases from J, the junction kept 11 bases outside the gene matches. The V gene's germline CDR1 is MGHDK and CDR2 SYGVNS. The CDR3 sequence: CASRTSGSNPGTGELFF. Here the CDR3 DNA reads TGTGCCAGCCGGACTAGCGGGAGTAACCCGGGGACCGGGGAGCTGTTTTTT.

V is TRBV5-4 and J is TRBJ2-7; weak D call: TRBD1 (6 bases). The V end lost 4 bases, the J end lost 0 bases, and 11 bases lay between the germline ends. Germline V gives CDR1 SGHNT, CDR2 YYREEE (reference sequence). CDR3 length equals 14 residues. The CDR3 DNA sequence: TGTGCCAGCAGCACTACAGGGAGCTCCTACGAGCAGTACTTC. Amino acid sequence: CASSTTGSSYEQYF.

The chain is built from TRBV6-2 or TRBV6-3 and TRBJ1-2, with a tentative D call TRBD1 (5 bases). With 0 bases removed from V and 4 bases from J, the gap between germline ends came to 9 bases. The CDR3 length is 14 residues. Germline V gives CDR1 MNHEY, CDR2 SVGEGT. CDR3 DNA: TGTGCCAGCAGTTACTCCTTGGGGCTCTATGGCTACACCTTC. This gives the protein CASSYSLGLYGYTF.

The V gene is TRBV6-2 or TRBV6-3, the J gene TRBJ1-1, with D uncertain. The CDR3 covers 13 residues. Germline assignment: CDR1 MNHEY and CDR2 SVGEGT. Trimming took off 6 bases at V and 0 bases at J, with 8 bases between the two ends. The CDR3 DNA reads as TGTGCCAGCAGCGACGGTCTGAACACTGAAGCTTTCTTT. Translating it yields CASSDGLNTEAFF.

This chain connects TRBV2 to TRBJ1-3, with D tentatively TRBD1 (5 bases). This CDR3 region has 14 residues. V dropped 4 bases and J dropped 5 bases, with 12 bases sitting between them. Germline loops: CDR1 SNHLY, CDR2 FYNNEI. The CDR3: CASSVDGGRNTIYF. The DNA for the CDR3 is TGTGCCAGCAGTGTCGACGGGGGAAGAAACACCATATATTTT.

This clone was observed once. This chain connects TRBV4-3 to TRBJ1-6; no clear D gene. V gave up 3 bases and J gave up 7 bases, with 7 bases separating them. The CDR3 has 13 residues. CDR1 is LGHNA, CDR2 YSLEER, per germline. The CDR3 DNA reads TGCGCCAGCAGCCATGCGGGCAATTCACCCCTCCACTTT. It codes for CASSHAGNSPLHF.

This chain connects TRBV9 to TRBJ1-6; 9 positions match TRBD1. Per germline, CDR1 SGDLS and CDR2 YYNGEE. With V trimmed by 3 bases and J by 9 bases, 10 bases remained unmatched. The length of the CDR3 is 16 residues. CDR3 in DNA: TGTGCCAGCAGCGCGACACAGGGGGCCATAGGTTCACCCCTCCACTTT. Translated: CASSATQGAIGSPLHF. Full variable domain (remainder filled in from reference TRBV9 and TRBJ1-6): DSGVTQTPKHLITATGQRVTLRCSPRSGDLSVYWYQQSLDQGLQFLIQYYNGEERAKGNILERFSAQQFPDLHSELNLSSLELGDSALYFCASSATQGAIGSPLHFGNGTRLTVT.

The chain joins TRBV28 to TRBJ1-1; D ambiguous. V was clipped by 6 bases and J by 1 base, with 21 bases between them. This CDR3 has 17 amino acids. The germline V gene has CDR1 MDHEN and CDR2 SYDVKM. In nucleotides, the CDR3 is TGTGCCAGCAGGGCCTTTGGACGATTCGAACCGAACACTGAAGCTTTCTTT. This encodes CASRAFGRFEPNTEAFF. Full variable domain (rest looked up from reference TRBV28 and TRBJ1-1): DVKVTQSSRYLVKRTGEKVFLECVQDMDHENMFWYRQDPGLGLRLIYFSYDVKMKEKGDIPEGYSVSREKKERFSLILESASTNQTSMYLCASRAFGRFEPNTEAFFGQGTRLTVV.

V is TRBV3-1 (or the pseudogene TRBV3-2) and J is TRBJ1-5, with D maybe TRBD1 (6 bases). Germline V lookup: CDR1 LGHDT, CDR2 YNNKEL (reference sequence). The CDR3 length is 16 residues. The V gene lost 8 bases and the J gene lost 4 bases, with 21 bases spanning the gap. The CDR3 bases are TGTGCCAGCCGTCGCCTCTGGGGGACATCAAATCAGCCCCAGCATTTT. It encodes CASRRLWGTSNQPQHF.

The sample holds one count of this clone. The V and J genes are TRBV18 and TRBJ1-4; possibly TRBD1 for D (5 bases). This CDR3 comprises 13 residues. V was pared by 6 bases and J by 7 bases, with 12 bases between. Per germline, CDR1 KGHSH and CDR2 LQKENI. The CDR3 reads CASSTGSGEKLFF. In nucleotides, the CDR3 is TGTGCCAGCTCCACAGGAAGTGGTGAAAAACTGTTTTTT.

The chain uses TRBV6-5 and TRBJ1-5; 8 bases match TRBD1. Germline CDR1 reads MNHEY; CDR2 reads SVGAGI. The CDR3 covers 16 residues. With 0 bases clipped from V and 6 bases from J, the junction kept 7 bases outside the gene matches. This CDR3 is CASSYSSGQGSQPQHF. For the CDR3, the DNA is TGTGCCAGCAGTTACTCGAGCGGACAGGGTTCTCAGCCCCAGCATTTT.